This T cell receptor (beta chain) was sequenced for a study of blood T cells in healthy people across ages. Study-wide results and caveats: The study could not conclusively compare naive and antigen-experienced cells, given its unsorted PBMCs.

To note about this clonotype: Its antigen remains unidentified.

The use of a sample-barcoded 5' primer and a J-beta primer mix characterized a second PCR of roughly 7 to 11 cycles. A 12-random-nucleotide template-switch adaptor tagged each cDNA molecule. TCRdb re-analysed the 5' RACE reads in MiXCR, keeping a single row per CDR3 protein. The profile shows over 500,000 distinct CDR3 sequences, around 50% of them singletons. The people who gave samples were healthy Caucasians from Russia, aged 6 to 90. Each donor supplied around 9.6 milliliters of peripheral blood. Per germline, CDR1 SNHLY and CDR2 FYNNEI. The CDR3 totals 16 residues. V was shortened by 6 bases and J by 2 bases, with 17 bases between the two germline ends.

The sequence was collected from a woman over 75 in good health. V usage is TRBV2 and J usage is TRBJ2-4, with D tentatively TRBD1 (6 bases). What was sequenced was blood. The CDR3 loop is CASSNRALSTKNIQYF. The CDR3 coding sequence is TGTGCCAGCAGCAACAGGGCCCTATCCACCAAAAACATTCAGTACTTC.